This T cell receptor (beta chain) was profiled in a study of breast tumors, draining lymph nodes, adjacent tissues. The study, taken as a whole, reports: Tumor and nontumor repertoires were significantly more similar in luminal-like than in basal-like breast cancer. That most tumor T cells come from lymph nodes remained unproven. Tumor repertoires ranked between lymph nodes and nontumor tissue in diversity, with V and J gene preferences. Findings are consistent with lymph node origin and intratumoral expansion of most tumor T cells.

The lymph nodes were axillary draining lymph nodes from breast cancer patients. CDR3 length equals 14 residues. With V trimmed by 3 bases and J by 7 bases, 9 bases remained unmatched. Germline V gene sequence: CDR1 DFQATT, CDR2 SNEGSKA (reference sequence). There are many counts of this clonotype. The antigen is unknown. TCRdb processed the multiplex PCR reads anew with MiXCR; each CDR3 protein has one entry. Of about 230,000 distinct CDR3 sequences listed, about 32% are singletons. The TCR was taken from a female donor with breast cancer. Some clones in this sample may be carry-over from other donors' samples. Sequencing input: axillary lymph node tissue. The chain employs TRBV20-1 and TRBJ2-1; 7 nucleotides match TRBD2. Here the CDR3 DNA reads TGCAGTGCTAGCCTGAGCGGGGCGGGGAATGAGCAGTTCTTC. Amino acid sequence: CSASLSGAGNEQFF.